The sequence of this TCR beta chain was determined in a study of Graves' ophthalmopathy and Graves' hyperthyroidism. General study results and limits: Ophthalmopathy progression cases were predicted by the model with roughly 68% sensitivity and 72.22% specificity.

In regard to this clonotype: Its antigen is not known.

The study amplified TCR beta CDR3 regions using RNA transcripts. An initial RT-PCR round employing HTBI primers preceded a second-round multiplex PCR. TCRdb re-derived calls from the multiplex PCR reads in MiXCR, one entry per CDR3 protein. Seen here are over a million distinct CDR3 sequences, 35% to 45% observed once, and the top ten hold 11%. This TCR was recovered from an adult man with Graves' hyperthyroidism. Sequenced: peripheral blood or thyroid tissue (not recorded which).

The CDR3 protein is CASSLEGVFYEQYF. For the CDR3, the DNA is TGTGCCAGCAGCTTGGAGGGGGTTTTCTACGAGCAGTACTTC. The chain employs TRBV5-5 and TRBJ2-7; possible D gene TRBD1, 6 bases. This CDR3 is 14 amino acids long. From germline, CDR1 is SGHKS and CDR2 YYEKEE (reference sequence). Trimming removed 0 bases at V and 3 bases at J, with 10 bases between.